Sequencing of this TCR beta chain was carried out in a study of brain T cells in children with intractable seizures. The CDR3 contains 16 residues. J was trimmed by 6 bases and V by 5 bases; bases with no gene match: 8. The germline gives CDR1 LNHDA, CDR2 SQIVND (reference sequence). Time point denoted: blood from clinic visit 5 months post-surgery; TSC patient then seizure free. Before surgery, patients took at least one anti-epileptic drug. Data came from immunoSEQ multiplex PCR; TCRdb stores just in-frame clones and leaves some out. The sample yields a few hundred thousand clones, 93% seen once. The chain joins TRBV19 to TRBJ1-6, with TRBD1 identical over 9 bases. The sample consisted of peripheral blood, taken less than 6 months after surgery. The receptor's source is a boy younger than two with tuberous sclerosis and intractable seizures. The CDR3 DNA sequence: TGTGCCAGTAGTGTGGACAGGGGAATGAGTAATTCACCCCTCCACTTT. Its translation: CASSVDRGMSNSPLHF.